The next 18 T cell receptor beta chains were all read from a single sample in a study of post-analysis software for immune sequencing data. The TCR beta cDNA libraries contained unique molecular identifiers. TCRdb redid the calling of the PCR reads with MiXCR, one entry per CDR3 protein. In the table there are 150,000 or so distinct CDR3 sequences, around 34% of which are singletons. Material: blood, obtained after autologous hematopoietic stem cell transplantation. The receptor source for this set is a girl between 5 and 17 years old with multiple sclerosis.

This chain connects TRBV29-1 to TRBJ1-1; D unresolved. The V end was cut by 4 bases, the J end by 1 base, with 10 bases between. This CDR3 spans 13 amino acids. CDR1 is SQVTM, CDR2 ANQGSEA, per germline. CDR3 in amino acids: CSVVTPGNTEAFF. The CDR3 nucleotides read TGCAGCGTTGTGACCCCTGGGAACACTGAAGCTTTCTTT. Variable domain in full (rest from reference TRBV29-1 and TRBJ1-1): SAVISQKPSRDICQRGTSLTIQCQVDSQVTMMFWYRQQPGQSLTLIATANQGSEATYESGFVIDKFPISRPNLTFSTLTVSNMSPEDSSIYLCSVVTPGNTEAFFGQGTRLTVV.

The genes are TRBV29-1 and TRBJ2-1; TRBD2 aligns across 15 bases. Germline-derived CDR1 and CDR2 are SQVTM and ANQGSEA. V gave up 7 bases and J gave up 2 bases; unmatched junction bases: 9. The CDR3 has 17 amino acids. CDR3 in DNA: TGCAGCGCCGGACTAGCGGGAGGGGAAGGGACCTACAATGAGCAGTTCTTC. Translation gives CSAGLAGGEGTYNEQFF.

This clonotype occurred a few times. This rearrangement joins TRBV9 to TRBJ2-4; 10 positions agree with TRBD2. The DNA end favors TRBJ2-7, so the J call may be wrong. Germline lookup yields CDR1 SGDLS and CDR2 YYNGEE. The CDR3 length is 17 residues. The CDR3 sequence: CASSVGRVGTSVVEQYF. The DNA for the CDR3 is TGTGCCAGCAGCGTAGGGCGAGTCGGGACTAGCGTCGTCGAGCAGTACTTC.

The chain employs TRBV3-1 and TRBJ2-1, with TRBD2 matching over 7 bases. Per germline, CDR1 LGHDT and CDR2 YNNKEL (reference sequence). The CDR3 has 15 amino acids. V shed 3 bases and J 5 bases; nucleotides not matched to a gene: 7. CDR3 bases: TGTGCCAGCAGCCAGGGGGGACTATCGAACAATGAGCAGTTCTTC. Translated, it gives CASSQGGLSNNEQFF.

This clonotype has only a few counts. The chain carries TRBV7-3 and TRBJ2-1; 7 bases align to TRBD1. This CDR3 contains 14 residues. Germline V gene data show CDR1 as SGHTA and CDR2 as FQGTGA. V gave up 2 bases and J gave up 6 bases; unmatched junction bases: 4. CDR3 coding DNA: TGTGCCAGCAGCTTAGGGGGACAGATCAATGAGCAGTTCTTC. It yields the protein CASSLGGQINEQFF.

This clonotype showed up just a few times. This chain uses TRBV4-3 with TRBJ1-4, with D perhaps TRBD1 (6 bases). The CDR3 has 17 residues. The V end was cut by 0 bases, the J end by 8 bases, with 19 bases between. Germline V lookup: CDR1 LGHNA, CDR2 YSLEER. CDR3 residues: CASSQDLLDSRGEKLFF. Written as DNA, the CDR3 is TGCGCCAGCAGCCAAGATCTACTGGACAGCCGGGGGGAAAAACTGTTTTTT.

This clonotype was seen a few times. This rearrangement joins TRBV27 to TRBJ1-2; a weak D match, TRBD1 (5 bases). The CDR3 sequence is 15 residues long. The germline V gene has CDR1 MNHEY and CDR2 SMNVEV (reference sequence). With 2 bases removed from V and 4 bases from J, the gap between germline ends came to 14 bases. Here the CDR3 reads CASSLGSGGGYGYTF. CDR3 sequence (DNA): TGTGCCAGCAGTTTAGGTTCGGGGGGAGGCTATGGCTACACCTTC.

This clonotype was seen a few times. V and J are TRBV12-3 or TRBV12-4 and TRBJ1-2; D not resolved. The CDR3 has 13 residues. The V gene lost 0 bases and the J gene lost 4 bases, with 6 bases spanning the gap. CDR3 sequence (DNA): TGTGCCAGCAGTTTAGCGAAGCTCTATGGCTACACCTTC. Amino acid sequence: CASSLAKLYGYTF.

The V gene is TRBV15, the J gene TRBJ2-4; unclear D gene. Matching the DNA end better, TRBJ2-5 makes the J call doubtful. Germline loops: CDR1 LNHNV, CDR2 YYDKDF (reference sequence). The CDR3 runs to 14 residues. The CDR3 DNA sequence: TGTGCCACCAGCAGCGCCGCTTTATGGGAGACCCAGTACTTC. Amino acids: CATSSAALWETQYF.

The chain links TRBV9 to TRBJ2-5, with 11 bases identical to TRBD2. The CDR3 contains 13 residues. Per the germline V gene, CDR1 is SGDLS and CDR2 is YYNGEE. Losses at the gene ends were 7 bases for V and 4 bases for J; bases not matched to a gene: 3. CDR3 region: CASGTSGLETQYF. The CDR3 nucleotides read TGTGCCAGCGGGACTAGCGGCCTAGAGACCCAGTACTTC.

The table lists this clonotype with a few counts. This clone may be a read error of a much larger clone one base away. The CDR3 sequence is CASSSAATSSVWQYF. CDR3 DNA: TGTGCCAGCAGCTCCGCCGCGACTAGTTCTGTTTGGCAGTATTTT. The chain uses TRBV7-2 and TRBJ2-3; tentatively, D is TRBD2 (6 bases). The CDR3 spans 15 residues. Germline CDR1 is SGHTA and CDR2 is FQGNSA. With 4 bases removed from V and 11 bases from J, the gap between germline ends came to 22 bases.

In regard to this clonotype: The CDR3 ends on some other residue instead of the conserved phenylalanine or tryptophan, so this is likely a read error. The gene calls are TRBV28 and TRBJ2-4, with D unresolved. CDR1 is MDHEN and CDR2 is SYDVKM in the germline V gene. The CDR3 is made up of 15 amino acids. V lost 6 bases to trimming and J lost 7 bases, with 19 bases between them. CDR3 sequence: CASSIIGGEPNIQYC. CDR3 nucleotide sequence: TGTGCCAGCAGCATTATTGGTGGGGAACCGAACATTCAGTACTGC.

Only a few counts were recorded for this clonotype. The V gene is TRBV28, the J gene TRBJ2-4; a weak D match, TRBD1 (7 bases). The end of the DNA fits TRBJ2-7 better, so the J call may be wrong. The CDR3 runs to 12 residues. Germline CDR1 MDHEN, CDR2 SYDVKM. The chain's CDR3 is CASSYRGGEQYF. The CDR3 coding sequence is TGTGCCAGCAGTTACAGGGGAGGCGAGCAGTACTTC.

This clonotype was counted many times. This CDR3 is CASSYLRTTNPLSYEQYF. Here the CDR3 DNA reads TGTGCCAGCAGTTACCTTCGGACCACCAACCCACTGAGTTACGAGCAGTACTTC. This chain links TRBV6-5 with TRBJ2-7; D call uncertain. The CDR3 runs 18 residues. In germline, CDR1 is MNHEY, CDR2 SVGAGI. The germline V and J ends were trimmed by 2 bases and 4 bases, with 24 bases remaining between them.

This chain links TRBV28 with TRBJ1-2; D is undetermined. CDR1 is MDHEN, CDR2 SYDVKM, per germline. Deletions cut 4 bases from V and 6 bases from J, with 9 bases between. CDR3 size: 12 residues. The CDR3 sequence is CASSSHEDGYTF. Written as DNA, the CDR3 is TGTGCCAGCAGTTCCCACGAGGATGGCTACACCTTC.

A few counts support this clonotype. The chain has TRBV7-3 and TRBJ1-2, with 10 bases lining up with TRBD1. This CDR3 comprises 13 residues. The trim removed 5 bases at V and 8 bases at J, leaving 5 bases unmatched. The germline V gene encodes CDR1 SGHTA and CDR2 FQGTGA. The CDR3 loop is CASSPGTGEGYTF. As DNA, the CDR3 is TGTGCCAGCAGCCCCGGGACAGGGGAGGGCTACACCTTC.

V is TRBV29-1 and J is TRBJ2-1, with TRBD2 as a possible D gene (6 bases). Looked up from germline, CDR1 is SQVTM and CDR2 is ANQGSEA. V gave up 0 bases and J gave up 15 bases, with 12 bases separating them. The CDR3 loop spans 11 amino acids. This chain's CDR3 is CSVEDRRRGFF. The CDR3 DNA reads TGCAGCGTTGAAGATCGGCGGAGGGGGTTCTTC.

The V call is TRBV7-6, the J call TRBJ2-7; no definite D call. Trimming shortened V by 1 base and J by 5 bases, and 15 bases separated the two germline ends. The CDR3 is 15 residues long. Germline V gene lookup returns CDR1 SGHVS and CDR2 FNYEAQ. As DNA, the CDR3 is TGTGCCAGCAGCTTAGGGGCAGAGAGTACGAACGAGCAGTACTTC. As protein: CASSLGAESTNEQYF.